The sequence of this TCR beta chain was determined in a study of read filtering for tumor transcriptome and immune sequencing. Molecular barcoded adaptors covering alpha/delta and beta/gamma chains were used on approximately 400 ng RNA. TCRdb re-derived calls from the reads in MiXCR, one entry per CDR3 protein. Of 100,000 to 150,000 distinct CDR3 sequences in the sample, 13% are singletons; the top ten hold under 9%. This clonotype has a count of ten or more. V was trimmed by 3 bases and J by 2 bases, leaving 17 bases between them. This CDR3 has 16 residues. Germline CDR1 reads SGHRS; CDR2 reads YFSETQ.

The receptor was derived from a donor aged 40 or older with multiple myeloma. The V call is TRBV5-1, the J call TRBJ1-1; D is perhaps TRBD1 (5 bases). Sequenced: a population of CD138-negative cells sorted from bone marrow. CDR3 in amino acids: CASSWTTRGANTEAFF. CDR3 sequence (DNA): TGCGCCAGCAGCTGGACCACTCGAGGGGCTAACACTGAAGCTTTCTTT.